The sequence of this T cell receptor (beta chain) was determined in a study of cytomegalovirus exposure and HLA in healthy donors (dated by TCRdb to about 2017). For the study in its entirety: In an earlier analysis of some 550 of the donors, under 300 Gb of sequence data and 100 million or so unique TCR beta sequences from roughly 200 million T cells were reported. An earlier analysis of roughly 580 of the donors used high-throughput TCR beta sequencing to judge whether each TCR beta V gene segment behaved as functional or pseudogenic. In a later genetic analysis, genome-wide SNP genotypes for about three fifths of the roughly 670 donors were used, and that subset was treated as a discovery cohort. The study used immunosequencing to profile the T cell repertoires of approximately 640 subjects and linked those repertoires to cytomegalovirus serostatus. The number of typed donors differed by locus: about 629-640 for A, B, C, DRB1 and DQB1; 522 for DQA1; 606 for DPA1; and around 470 for DPB1. Donor age, sex, ethnicity and CMV serostatus were collected together with the repertoire data. Rather than drawing on any new phenotypic data, the later analysis identified candidate immune exposures from TCR beta sequences and the way those sequences occurred across donors. Roughly 300 gigabases of sequencing data and around 90 million unique TCR sequences made up an early release that covered 500 to 650 HLA-typed donors. In a later analysis, previously published TCR beta repertoires from hundreds of donors were re-analyzed and high-resolution HLA genotyping was added so that TCR occurrence patterns could be studied. The study was designed to test whether signatures of past pathogen exposure could be identified by cataloging public T cell receptors. All discovery cohort repertoires had been generated on a single sequencing platform. Among the roughly 380 genotyped donors, about 83% belonged to the genetic ancestry cluster associated with self-reported Caucasian donors. The study combined high-throughput TCR immunosequencing, statistical association of individual TCRs with disease status, and machine learning to predict cytomegalovirus infection status. Along with the approximately 600-subject first cohort, a separate validation cohort of over 90 different subjects was used. HLA typing included class I and class II loci at four-digit resolution. Among a few hundred genotyped donors of the cohort, an average of 235,054 unique TCR beta nucleotide sequences were sequenced per donor, approximately 20% of them non-productive. Because of strong linkage in the cohort, roughly 5 DR-DQ haplotypes were treated as single units for association and clustering. Summary of the overall study and its limitations: The authors suggested that the approach could potentially be generalized to other disease states and immunological phenotypes. In an earlier analysis of several hundred of the donors, most TCR beta V segments were observed in productive rearrangements about 87% or about 30% of the time, broadly matching IMGT annotations. According to a later analysis, TCR association rates differed among HLA loci, with DRB1 alleles showing the most associated TCRs and HLA-C alleles showing the fewest. Assigning TCR associations to individual alleles was difficult when HLA alleles, especially DR and DQ, strongly co-occurred. Because HLA typing was missing for some donors at each locus, association tests included only the typed subset. A later analysis found that HLA-associated TCR beta chains were more clonally expanded and had lower generation probabilities than equally common non-associated chains. Roughly uniform sequencing depth across donors was assumed in presence/absence analyses, although this assumption may not hold. A later analysis associated 16,951 TCR beta sequences with specific HLA alleles at a false discovery rate of 0.05. According to a later genetic analysis, donors in an Asian-associated ancestry cluster had fewer N-insertions in productive TCRs than the approximately 650-donor mean. Most TCR sequences were seen in very few donors, while some public TCRs were found in many individuals. A few of the identified cytomegalovirus-associated TCR beta chains were confirmed in vitro to be specific for cytomegalovirus antigens. The cohort was sequenced for TCR beta chains only, and without alpha or paired-chain data the features that could be detected were limited. Immune exposure information for the cohort was limited to CMV serostatus. In the study, about 150 TCR beta chains were listed as associated with cytomegalovirus. A later analysis reported that several top co-occurrence clusters appeared linked to parvovirus B19, influenza, CMV and Epstein-Barr virus. In a later genetic analysis, a missense DCLRE1C variant was associated with V-gene and J-gene trimming of TCR beta chains, and the association was replicated in an independent cohort. In both the original and validation cohorts, the classifier was reported to diagnose cytomegalovirus status with high specificity and sensitivity. Because the 87-base-pair reads could not distinguish some IMGT-functional V segments, including TRBV6-2 and TRBV6-3, those segments were excluded. The earlier analysis of about 600 of the donors excluded some 15 rarely observed V segments, including chromosome 9 orphons, because counts were too low. Correlated functional status among segregating V segments might be attributable to linkage disequilibrium, but an unknown experimental factor could not be ruled out. A cluster of highly shared sequence variants was judged likely to be a technical artifact of the sequencing pipeline. A further reported finding was that TCR beta sequences accurately predicted the HLA-A and HLA-B alleles for most subjects in the first cohort. A later analysis found that most CMV-associated TCR beta chains appeared HLA-restricted, with HLA associations seemingly driven largely by CMV exposure.

The protocol used for the library was the immunoSEQ multiplex PCR assay. A mixture of 60 forward primers for TCR Vbeta segments and 13 reverse primers for TCR Jbeta segments was used in the multiplex PCR. The CDR3 region of rearranged TCR beta genes was amplified from genomic DNA by a multiplex PCR assay. On the Illumina HiSeq System, the amplified TCR beta libraries were sequenced as 87-base-pair reads. From the authors' description of their analysis: A later analysis counted about 80 million unique TCR beta chains across the 666 repertoires, and around 9.9 million of these chains were shared by at least two donors. To remove PCR and sequencing errors, raw reads were error-corrected and collapsed into unique sequences using a nearest-neighbor algorithm that merged closely related sequences. V, D and J gene segments were assigned by aligning CDR3 sequences to IMGT reference sequences. For a sequence to be retained, at least a six-nucleotide match to both a V gene segment and a J gene segment was required. A rearrangement counted as productive if the CDR3 had no stop codons and remained in frame with V and J, and every other rearrangement counted as non-productive. CDR3 was defined according to IMGT convention as the region running from the second conserved V-encoded cysteine to the conserved J-encoded phenylalanine. Sequences without an unambiguous match to a single V gene segment were excluded from the earlier analysis of almost 600 of the donors. In an earlier analysis of 587 of the donors, a V segment was called functional when productive rearrangements were above 56.7%, and segregating when the standard deviation between donors exceeded 5%. A statistical classification framework was built to diagnose cytomegalovirus status from the catalog of TCR beta chain sequences. In a later analysis, V and J genes were assigned by comparing TCR nucleotide sequences against IMGT/GENE-DB human TR gene sequences. Using the TCRdist pipeline, a later analysis assigned CDR3 sequences along with most-parsimonious VDJ recombination scenarios. A later analysis defined each TCR beta chain by its CDR3 amino acid sequence plus V-gene family, and excluded reads lacking a unique V-gene family. To address suspected cross-contamination and a sequencing artifact, a later analysis removed around 590 highly shared, low-generation-probability nucleotide sequences. A later analysis calculated a clonal expansion index for each public chain from normalized within-repertoire ranks of inferred template counts. Generation probabilities in a later analysis came from a VDJ recombination model fitted to out-of-frame rearrangements, and those results were checked against IGoR. A later analysis scored TCR-TCR, TCR-HLA and TCR-CMV co-occurrence with hypergeometric tests, applying a repertoire-size bias correction to TCR pairs. To estimate false discovery rates, a later analysis permuted the HLA or CMV assignments 20 times. In a later analysis, co-occurring TCRs were grouped using DBSCAN, with TCRdist sequence similarity added in when clustering inside HLA-allele-positive subsets. Repertoires with fewer than 30,000 or more than 120,000 public chains were left out of co-occurrence clustering, as were four to six repertoires with anomalous nucleotide sharing. The source is immuneACCESS, and TCRdb retained only in-frame sequences with V and J called. Part of the clones is not carried over; for the studies checked, unresolved V genes explain less than half of this, and the remainder is unexplained. The V and J calls and clone size come from that table; D and trimming were worked out from the DNA. This sample gives over 65,000 clones in total; approximately 77% of them show up just once. The ten top clones hold around 7% of the sample.

As encoded in the germline V gene, CDR1 is SGHAT while CDR2 is FQNNGV. The CDR3 goes from the cysteine to the phenylalanine over 13 residues. Only CDR3 DNA is held: 39 bases, read in frame from base 1. Unmatched junction bases come to 1, with V trimmed by 3 bases and J by 4 bases. This clone was detected only a few times. No cognate antigen has been identified for it. Base qualities are not provided; no much larger clone lies one nucleotide away. The cohort consisted of approximately 690 healthy bone marrow donors. Cohort members were all nominally healthy when sampled, although unrecorded immune exposures were likely present. The donor tested CMV seropositive and was one of the 289 seropositive cohort members. A peripheral blood sample was collected from each donor, and TCR beta sequencing was performed on peripheral blood mononuclear cells. Genomic DNA extraction from the blood cell samples was performed with the Qiagen DNeasy Blood Extraction Kit.

The receptor was isolated from a woman aged 25-40 years in good health and CMV-seropositive. The rearrangement joined TRBV11-2 to TRBJ1-1; 8 bases in the middle match TRBD1. The specimen sequenced was PBMCs. For the CDR3, the sequence is CASSFGTGTEAFF. In nucleotides, the sequence is TGTGCCAGCAGCTTCGGGACAGGCACTGAAGCTTTCTTT.